The sequence of this T cell receptor (beta chain) was determined in a study of monozygotic twins with inflammatory bowel disease. UMIs were attached via template switching, each with a 6-nucleotide sample barcode. TCRdb re-called the 5' RACE reads and gives one entry per CDR3 protein, without DNA. Recorded for this sample: approximately 330,000 distinct CDR3 sequences. As to this clonotype: Its cognate antigen is unknown.

Whole-study findings and limits: Healthy co-twins exceeded IBD patients in TCRbeta diversity as measured by inverse Simpson.

CDR3 length: 13 amino acids. The rearrangement uses TRBV12-3 or TRBV12-4 and TRBJ1-2. Sample: blood. This clonotype was sampled from a human donor with ulcerative colitis or Crohn's disease, or a healthy co-twin of an affected twin (not recorded which). The CDR3 sequence: CASSLAEGSGYTF.